The 29 T cell receptor beta chains presented below share a single source sample, sequenced in a study of early T cells in non-severe SARS-CoV-2 infection. MiXCR, applied by TCRdb to the 5' RACE reads, yields one record per CDR3 protein. The repertoire holds roughly 72,000 distinct CDR3 sequences, with roughly 12% as singletons. This specimen consisted of whole blood, obtained at baseline. These receptors all stem from an adult who was a healthcare worker with PCR-confirmed SARS-CoV-2 infection or an uninfected control (not recorded which).

This clonotype was counted ten times or more. The chain has TRBV29-1 and TRBJ2-3; a possible D gene is TRBD2 (6 bases). Germline V gives CDR1 SQVTM, CDR2 ANQGSEA. This CDR3 has 12 amino acids. V shed 4 bases and J shed 4 bases, with 9 bases lying between them. The CDR3 loop is CSVGGESDTQYF. CDR3 DNA sequence: TGCAGCGTTGGCGGGGAGTCAGATACGCAGTATTTT.

The chain couples TRBV5-1 to TRBJ2-1, with TRBD2 as a possible D gene (6 bases). This CDR3 is built from 15 residues. Germline-derived CDR1 and CDR2 are SGHRS and YFSETQ. The V gene lost 4 bases and the J gene lost 6 bases, with 17 bases spanning the gap. CDR3 region: CASSHKAPGVNEQFF. CDR3 DNA sequence: TGCGCCAGCAGCCATAAAGCCCCGGGGGTCAATGAGCAGTTCTTC.

The chain combines TRBV10-3 with TRBJ1-6, with no clear D. V lost 6 bases and J 3 bases, leaving 9 bases between the germline ends. This CDR3 has 14 amino acids. The germline V gene has CDR1 ENHRY and CDR2 SYGVKD. CDR3 sequence reads: CAISPLGYNSPLHF. The CDR3 nucleotides are TGTGCCATCAGCCCCCTTGGCTATAATTCACCCCTCCACTTT.

This clonotype was observed a handful of times. V is TRBV27 and J is TRBJ1-2; D not certain. V shed 2 bases and J shed 6 bases, with 13 bases lying between them. Germline V gene lookup returns CDR1 MNHEY and CDR2 SMNVEV (reference sequence). The CDR3 runs to 14 residues. CDR3 residues: CASSLGTESDGYTF. DNA for the CDR3: TGTGCCAGCAGTTTAGGAACGGAATCTGATGGCTACACCTTC.

The chain carries TRBV20-1 and TRBJ2-1; possibly TRBD2 for D (6 bases). V shed 0 bases and J shed 1 base, with 10 bases lying between them. The CDR3 covers 15 residues. Germline V gene lookup returns CDR1 DFQATT and CDR2 SNEGSKA (reference sequence). Here the CDR3 DNA reads TGCAGTGCTAGAGACCCGGGGGAATCCTACAATGAGCAGTTCTTC. Protein sequence: CSARDPGESYNEQFF.

This clonotype has more than one count but fewer than ten. This rearrangement joins TRBV20-1 to TRBJ2-3; D not certain. Germline assignment: CDR1 DFQATT and CDR2 SNEGSKA (reference sequence). Trimming shortened V by 3 bases and J by 4 bases, and 14 bases separated the two germline ends. The CDR3 is made up of 14 amino acids. CDR3 nucleotides: TGCAGTGCTAGCCACCCCGTTTCCCCAGATACGCAGTATTTT. It translates to CSASHPVSPDTQYF.

This clonotype was detected a few times. V is TRBV5-1 and J is TRBJ1-1, with D perhaps matching TRBD1 (5 bases). The CDR3 has 14 residues. Germline CDR1 reads SGHRS; CDR2 reads YFSETQ. V lost 4 bases to trimming and J lost 0 bases, with 10 bases between them. The CDR3 DNA reads TGCGCCAGCAGCAGGGGAGAGTTGAACACTGAAGCTTTCTTT. Its translation is CASSRGELNTEAFF.

The chain combines TRBV20-1 with TRBJ2-7; TRBD1 agrees at 7 bases. Germline CDR1 DFQATT, CDR2 SNEGSKA (reference sequence). After removal of 6 bases from V and 2 bases from J, the junction contained 13 bases not matched to a gene. The length of the CDR3 is 15 residues. The CDR3 here is CSANQQGRYAYEQYF. CDR3 DNA sequence: TGCAGTGCCAATCAACAGGGGCGATATGCCTACGAGCAGTACTTC.

This clonotype was seen repeatedly, ten times or more. The rearrangement uses TRBV4-1 and TRBJ2-1; TRBD2 agrees at 9 bases. The germline gives CDR1 MGHRA, CDR2 YSYEKL. The trim removed 1 base at V and 15 bases at J, leaving 7 bases unmatched. This CDR3 region has 13 residues. CDR3 sequence: CASSQVVRGGRFF. The CDR3 bases are TGCGCCAGCAGCCAAGTGGTGCGGGGGGGCCGGTTCTTC.

The genes are TRBV11-2 and TRBJ1-2, with D unclear. The CDR3 spans 14 residues. Trimming left V 1 base short and J 4 bases short, with 10 bases between. CDR1 SGHAT and CDR2 FQNNGV come from the germline V gene. CDR3 coding DNA: TGTGCCAGCAGCTTAGGAGGCCCTTTCTATGGCTACACCTTC. It encodes CASSLGGPFYGYTF.

This clonotype was picked up a small number of times. This chain links TRBV5-1 with TRBJ1-5; TRBD1 might be the D (5 bases). Trimming took off 0 bases at V and 3 bases at J, with 16 bases between the two ends. The CDR3 runs to 17 residues. CDR1 and CDR2 from the germline V gene are SGHRS and YFSETQ. CDR3 region: CASSLDAIGVSNQPQHF. CDR3 nucleotide sequence: TGCGCCAGCAGCTTGGATGCGATAGGGGTTTCCAATCAGCCCCAGCATTTT.

This chain connects TRBV10-3 to TRBJ2-3; D is possibly TRBD1 (6 bases). The ends were cut back, 6 bases at V and 2 bases at J, with 15 bases in the middle. The CDR3 loop spans 15 amino acids. Germline CDR1 is ENHRY and CDR2 is SYGVKD. The DNA of the CDR3 is TGTGCCATCAGCTCGGCACAGGGAAACACAGATACGCAGTATTTT. Protein sequence: CAISSAQGNTDTQYF.

The rearrangement uses TRBV29-1 and TRBJ2-7; a possible D gene is TRBD1 (6 bases). Trimming removed 6 bases at V and 2 bases at J, with 11 bases between. In germline, CDR1 is SQVTM, CDR2 ANQGSEA. The CDR3 is 12 amino acids. CDR3 residues: CSVATGTYEQYF. The CDR3 region has the DNA TGCAGCGTCGCGACAGGAACCTACGAGCAGTACTTC.

In its sample, this clonotype was seen a few times. The rearrangement joins TRBV7-2 to TRBJ2-7, with no clear D. Trimming cost V 1 base and J 4 bases, with 5 bases left between them. Germline V CDR1 and CDR2: SGHTA, FQGNSA. The CDR3 has 12 amino acids. The chain's CDR3 is CASSLVWYEQYF. CDR3 bases: TGTGCCAGCAGCTTAGTCTGGTACGAGCAGTACTTC. The variable domain in full, with the rest retrieved from reference TRBV7-2 and TRBJ2-7, is GAGVSQSPSNKVTEKGKDVELRCDPISGHTALYWYRQSLGQGLEFLIYFQGNSAPDKSGLPSDRFSAERTGGSVSTLTIQRTQQEDSAVYLCASSLVWYEQYFGPGTRLTVT.

The gene calls are TRBV18 and TRBJ2-3; unclear D gene. The CDR3 runs 13 residues. V was cut by 6 bases and J by 6 bases, with 13 bases left in between. The germline gives CDR1 KGHSH, CDR2 LQKENI. The CDR3 DNA follows: TGTGCCAGCTCCCCTCCAGTTCTCGATACGCAGTATTTT. Protein sequence: CASSPPVLDTQYF.

The chain uses TRBV5-1 and TRBJ1-2, with no clear D. Germline V gene data show CDR1 as SGHRS and CDR2 as YFSETQ. V lost 1 base and J 5 bases, leaving 21 bases between the germline ends. This CDR3 contains 17 residues. The CDR3 protein is CASSLRGPPTFLYGYTF. Written as DNA, the CDR3 is TGCGCCAGCAGCTTGCGAGGGCCACCGACCTTCCTTTATGGCTACACCTTC.

The chain combines TRBV20-1 with TRBJ2-4; TRBD1 aligns across 9 bases. The germline V gene has CDR1 DFQATT and CDR2 SNEGSKA (reference sequence). The CDR3 runs 14 residues. With 2 bases clipped from V and 5 bases from J, the junction kept 4 bases outside the gene matches. CDR3 bases: TGCAGTGCTAGAACGGACAGGGGAGAAAACATTCAGTACTTC. Amino acids: CSARTDRGENIQYF.

This clonotype was seen repeatedly, ten times or more. The V gene is TRBV11-2, the J gene TRBJ2-1; tentative D call: TRBD2 (6 bases). CDR3 size: 12 residues. The germline V gene has CDR1 SGHAT and CDR2 FQNNGV. V lost 9 bases to trimming and J lost 7 bases, with 13 bases between them. CDR3 coding DNA: TGTGCCAGTGGGGGGAGATATAATGAGCAGTTCTTC. This encodes CASGGRYNEQFF. Full variable domain (rest looked up from reference TRBV11-2 and TRBJ2-1): EAGVAQSPRYKIIEKRQSVAFWCNPISGHATLYWYQQILGQGPKLLIQFQNNGVVDDSQLPKDRFSAERLKGVDSTLKIQPAKLEDSAVYLCASGGRYNEQFFGPGTRLTVL.

This clonotype was recorded a few times. The chain joins TRBV7-9 to TRBJ2-7, with TRBD1 identical over 7 bases. The CDR3 length is 17 residues. The germline CDR1 and CDR2 sequences are SEHNR and FQNEAQ (reference sequence). With V trimmed by 5 bases and J by 4 bases, 17 bases remained unmatched. The CDR3 bases are TGTGCCAGCAGCCGCGAACCTCGGGGACAGATCCCGTACGAGCAGTACTTC. Amino acids: CASSREPRGQIPYEQYF.

This clonotype was observed at least ten times. The rearrangement links TRBV28 to TRBJ1-1; D might be TRBD1 (5 bases). The CDR3 runs to 12 residues. Trimming took 2 bases from V and 10 from J, leaving 11 bases between them. In germline, CDR1 is MDHEN, CDR2 SYDVKM. The CDR3 sequence: CASSLRPGGAFF. DNA for the CDR3: TGTGCCAGCAGTTTACGCCCGGGGGGAGCTTTCTTT.

The genes are TRBV28 and TRBJ1-4; no definite D call. The V gene's germline CDR1 is MDHEN and CDR2 SYDVKM. CDR3 length equals 15 residues. Trimming cost V 4 bases and J 8 bases, with 17 bases left between them. In DNA, the CDR3 is TGTGCCAGCAGTTCCTCCTATCGAGTCTTGGAAAAACTGTTTTTT. Its translation is CASSSSYRVLEKLFF.

J is TRBJ1-4 and V is TRBV28, with D maybe TRBD1 (6 bases). Looked up from germline, CDR1 is MDHEN and CDR2 is SYDVKM. V lost 6 bases and J 1 base, leaving 6 bases between the germline ends. The CDR3 length is 13 residues. The CDR3 nucleotides read TGTGCCAGCAGAGGGGGAACTAATGAAAAACTGTTTTTT. Translated, it gives CASRGGTNEKLFF.

V gene TRBV27 combines with J gene TRBJ1-1, with D hard to call. Germline V gives CDR1 MNHEY, CDR2 SMNVEV (reference sequence). The CDR3 is 13 residues long. V lost 7 bases to trimming and J lost 4 bases, with 13 bases between them. The CDR3 sequence is CASILQLPTEAFF. The CDR3 DNA is TGTGCCAGCATTTTGCAGCTTCCCACTGAAGCTTTCTTT.

This clonotype has ten or more counts. V is TRBV10-3 and J is TRBJ2-3; 8 nucleotides line up with TRBD2. V shed 6 bases, J shed 5 bases, and the junction held 13 bases outside the gene matches. The length of the CDR3 is 16 residues. Germline CDR1 is ENHRY and CDR2 is SYGVKD. CDR3 sequence: CAIRGSPGGPGDTQYF. The DNA for the CDR3 is TGTGCCATCAGGGGCTCACCGGGGGGGCCCGGAGATACGCAGTATTTT.

This clonotype was counted ten times or more. The chain links TRBV29-1 to TRBJ1-1; D is unclear. Between the trimmed V and J ends, which lost 2 bases and 2 bases, there was a span of 12 bases. The CDR3 spans 14 residues. Germline-derived CDR1 and CDR2 are SQVTM and ANQGSEA. This chain's CDR3 is CSVEQQTFNTEAFF. The DNA for the CDR3 is TGCAGCGTTGAACAGCAGACTTTTAACACTGAAGCTTTCTTT.

This clonotype was observed many times. The chain combines TRBV5-1 with TRBJ1-2, with D possibly TRBD1 on 6 matching bases. Germline values: CDR1 SGHRS, CDR2 YFSETQ. V lost 4 bases, J lost 6 bases, and 19 bases lay in between. The CDR3 has 15 amino acids. CDR3 region: CASSPTGQPLNGYTF. The CDR3 DNA follows: TGCGCCAGCAGCCCAACCGGACAGCCTCTTAATGGCTACACCTTC.

This clonotype was seen many times. The rearrangement joins TRBV10-2 to TRBJ2-5; no definite D call. This CDR3 is built from 12 residues. V lost 8 bases to trimming and J lost 0 bases, with 7 bases between them. Per germline, CDR1 WSHSY and CDR2 SAAADI. The CDR3 is CASAKYQETQYF. The CDR3 DNA is TGCGCCAGCGCTAAGTACCAAGAGACCCAGTACTTC.

This clonotype came up a few times. The chain combines TRBV11-2 with TRBJ2-3; possibly TRBD1 for D (5 bases). Germline CDR1 and CDR2: SGHAT and FQNNGV. The CDR3 is made up of 16 amino acids. Trimming stripped 2 bases from V and 0 bases from J, with 12 bases between. The CDR3 protein is CASSLWTLLSTDTQYF. The CDR3 nucleotides read TGTGCCAGCAGCTTATGGACACTACTTAGCACAGATACGCAGTATTTT. Using reference TRBV11-2 and TRBJ2-3 for the parts outside the CDR3, the full variable domain is EAGVAQSPRYKIIEKRQSVAFWCNPISGHATLYWYQQILGQGPKLLIQFQNNGVVDDSQLPKDRFSAERLKGVDSTLKIQPAKLEDSAVYLCASSLWTLLSTDTQYFGPGTRLTVL.

This chain links TRBV27 with TRBJ1-6; D is unresolved. Germline CDR1 is MNHEY and CDR2 is SMNVEV (reference sequence). V was shortened by 6 bases and J by 0 bases, with 9 bases between the two germline ends. The CDR3 sequence is 15 residues long. DNA for the CDR3: TGTGCCAGCAGCCCCGATGACTCCTATAATTCACCCCTCCACTTT. Encoded protein: CASSPDDSYNSPLHF.